These T cell receptor beta chains were read from a single sample in a study of T cells in Graves' hyperthyroidism and ophthalmopathy. TCRdb independently ran MiXCR on the multiplex PCR reads; one entry per CDR3 protein. The sample records 650,000 to 750,000 distinct CDR3 sequences, 11% to 15% being singletons. What was sequenced was blood. The receptors derive from a young woman with Graves' hyperthyroidism. CDR3s include the opening cysteine and the closing phenylalanine or tryptophan. D genes are given only for firm matches. The listing skips clone size in some rows; elsewhere it reads once, few, many or a size class.

TRBJ2-7 | many | NA | TRBV27 | TGTGCCAGCAGTTTACAGGCCGTCGGGGTCGAGCAGTACTTC | CASSLQAVGVEQYF
TRBJ1-5 | NA | NA | TRBV6-2/TRBV6-3 | TGTGCCAGCAGTCAAGACGACAGGCGGGGACAGCCCCAGCATTTT | CASSQDDRRGQPQHF
TRBJ1-5 | many | TRBD1 | TRBV7-9 | TGTGCCAGCAGCACAAAGGGGGCAGGTCAGCCCCAGCATTTT | CASSTKGAGQPQHF
TRBJ2-1 | few | NA | TRBV15 | TGTGCCACCAGCGGGGGGACATCCACCGATGAGCAGTTCTTC | CATSGGTSTDEQFF
TRBJ2-7 | few | TRBD2 | TRBV4-1 | TGCGCCAGCAGCCCCGAAGGAGGGAGGGGAGGCTACGAGCAGTACTTC | CASSPEGGRGGYEQYF
TRBJ1-3 | many | NA | TRBV5-1 | TGCGCCAGCCGTCTTGGAGGGCAGGGCTCTGGAAACACCATATATTTT | CASRLGGQGSGNTIYF
TRBJ2-1 | many | TRBD1 | TRBV11-2 | TGTGCCAGCAGCCCTAATACAGGGGCACAGTTCTTC | CASSPNTGAQFF
TRBJ1-5 | many | NA | TRBV30 | TGTGCCTGGAGCTTAGGGACTTCCATCGATCAGCCCCAGCATTTT | CAWSLGTSIDQPQHF
TRBJ2-4 | many | TRBD1 | TRBV18 | TGTGCCAGCTCAGCGGACAGGGGTTTGGGGATTCAGTACTTC | CASSADRGLGIQYF
TRBJ2-7 | few | TRBD2 | TRBV7-9 | TGTGCCAGCGCCATAGCGGGACTACATACCTACGAGCAGTACTTC | CASAIAGLHTYEQYF
TRBJ2-1 | many | NA | TRBV11-2 | TGTGCCAGCAGCTTAGCATCCCTATTCTCCTACAATGAGCAGTTCTTC | CASSLASLFSYNEQFF
TRBJ2-1 | many | NA | TRBV6-1 | TGTGCCAGCAGTGACCGACAAGGCGAGCAGTTCTTC | CASSDRQGEQFF
TRBJ2-4 | many | NA | TRBV5-5 | TGTGCCAGCAGCTTGGCGTGGGAAGTACGGGACATTCAGTACTTC | CASSLAWEVRDIQYF
TRBJ2-2 | few | NA | TRBV3-1 | TGTGCCAGCAGCCAACCGCTAGGGCGCGGCACCGGGGAGCTGTTTTTT | CASSQPLGRGTGELFF
TRBJ2-7 | NA | NA | TRBV6-2/TRBV6-3 | TGTGCCAGCGATTTTACCGGGACCCCCCACACCGAGCAGTACTTC | CASDFTGTPHTEQYF
TRBJ1-1 | NA | NA | TRBV19 | TGTGCCAGTAGCGGGGGGGGCACGGAGGGCACTGAAGCTTTCTTT | CASSGGGTEGTEAFF
TRBJ2-5 | few | NA | TRBV14 | TGTGCCAGCAGGCCAATCAGGGGAGAGACCCAGTACTTC | CASRPIRGETQYF
TRBJ2-3 | few | TRBD2 | TRBV7-9 | TGTGCCAGCAGCCCCCGGGTAGCGGGAGACATTGGTACGCAGTATTTT | CASSPRVAGDIGTQYF
TRBJ2-4 | many | NA | TRBV28 | TGTGCCAGCAGTTTGGGGTTGGGTACGATAGCCAAAAACATTCAGTACTTC | CASSLGLGTIAKNIQYF
TRBJ2-2 | few | NA | TRBV5-6 | TGTGCCAGCAGCTTACTTAACAGGGAGGTCCGGGAGCTGTTTTTT | CASSLLNREVRELFF
TRBJ2-7 | many | TRBD2 | TRBV20-1 | TGCAGTGCTAGACATCTTGGGGGGGGCTACGAGCAGTACTTC | CSARHLGGGYEQYF
TRBJ1-2 | few | NA | TRBV25-1 | TGTGCCAGCAGGGATCAGGGCATTGGCTATGGCTACACCTTC | CASRDQGIGYGYTF
TRBJ2-5 | many | TRBD1 | TRBV18 | TGTGCCAGCTCACCAATGTGGGACAGGCAAGAGACCCAGTACTTC | CASSPMWDRQETQYF
TRBJ2-7 | few | NA | TRBV4-1 | TGCGCCAGCAGCTCCCGGGACCTCCCGGTCTACGAGCAGTACTTC | CASSSRDLPVYEQYF
TRBJ2-7 | NA | NA | TRBV24-1 | TGTGCCACCAGTGACCCCAGGGGGAGGGACTACGAGCAGTACTTC | CATSDPRGRDYEQYF
TRBJ2-7 | NA | TRBD2 | TRBV12-3/TRBV12-4 | TGTGCCAGCAGTTTAGTGATTCTAGCGGGAGCAGGTGAGCAGTACTTC | CASSLVILAGAGEQYF
TRBJ2-7 | many | TRBD1 | TRBV2 | TGTGCCAGCACTCGGGACAGCACCTACGAGCAGTACTTC | CASTRDSTYEQYF
TRBJ2-1 | NA | TRBD2 | TRBV25-1 | TGTGCCAGCAGTGCAGAGACTAGCCCCACCTACAATGAGCAGTTCTTC | CASSAETSPTYNEQFF
TRBJ1-5 | many | NA | TRBV7-8 | TGTGCCAGCAGCTTAGATCGGGACATTTATAGCAATCAGCCCCAGCATTTT | CASSLDRDIYSNQPQHF
TRBJ1-5 | many | NA | TRBV30 | TGTGCCTGGAGTGTACGGAGGGCTCAGCCCCAGCATTTT | CAWSVRRAQPQHF
TRBJ1-2 | many | NA | TRBV30 | TGTGCCTGGACCCCCGGACTTCGCCGTGGCTACACCTTC | CAWTPGLRRGYTF
TRBJ1-2 | many | NA | TRBV2 | TGTGCCAGCATTATGTTGGAAAACTATGGCTACACCTTC | CASIMLENYGYTF
TRBJ2-3 | few | TRBD2 | TRBV7-6 | TGTGCCAGCAGCCCCGGACTAGCGGGAGGGATCACAGATACGCAGTATTTT | CASSPGLAGGITDTQYF
TRBJ2-7 | few | TRBD1 | TRBV20-1 | TGCAGTGCCCCGGTGGGGACAGGGCTCTCCTACGAGCAGTACTTC | CSAPVGTGLSYEQYF
TRBJ2-1 | NA | TRBD2 | TRBV19 | TGTGCCAGTAGTATAGATCTGGCTAGCGGGAGGGTTGTCAATGAGCAGTTCTTC | CASSIDLASGRVVNEQFF
TRBJ2-3 | many | TRBD2 | TRBV11-2 | TGTGCCAGCAGCTTTCGGACTAGCGGGATAACTGATACGCAGTATTTT | CASSFRTSGITDTQYF
TRBJ1-2 | many | NA | TRBV28 | TGTGCCAGCAGTTTATTTGGGGATCCCAACTATGGCTACACCTTC | CASSLFGDPNYGYTF
TRBJ2-3 | many | NA | TRBV29-1 | TGCAGCGTTGTTGGGGGAGGAAGTACAGATACGCAGTATTTT | CSVVGGGSTDTQYF
TRBJ2-1 | few | TRBD2 | TRBV7-9 | TGTGCCAGCAGCCGTTCGGGAATTGGGACTAGCGGTTACAATGAGCAGTTCTTC | CASSRSGIGTSGYNEQFF
TRBJ1-5 | NA | NA | TRBV6-1 | TGTGCCAGCTATGCCCCAGGGTTGTTCCAGCCCCAGCATTTT | CASYAPGLFQPQHF
TRBJ2-1 | many | TRBD2 | TRBV11-2 | TGTGCCAGCAGCTCGGGACTAGATACGTACAATGAGCAGTTCTTC | CASSSGLDTYNEQFF
TRBJ2-3 | many | TRBD2 | TRBV6-1 | TGTGCCAGCATTCTCGGACTAGCGGGAGGGCTCCCCTTAAGCACAGATACGCAGTATTTT | CASILGLAGGLPLSTDTQYF
TRBJ2-3 | few | TRBD2 | TRBV9 | TGTGCCAGCGGACGAACTAGCGGCAGCACAGATACGCAGTATTTT | CASGRTSGSTDTQYF
TRBJ1-1 | NA | NA | TRBV28 | TGTGCCAGTCACAGGGAAAGTTGGACTGAAGCTTTCTTT | CASHRESWTEAFF
TRBJ2-1 | many | TRBD2 | TRBV5-1 | TGCGCCAGCAGGGTATCGGGGACTAGAGCGGAGCTGAATGAGCAGTTCTTC | CASRVSGTRAELNEQFF
TRBJ2-1 | NA | TRBD1 | TRBV5-1 | TGCGCCAGCAGCTTGGTGACAGGGGGAAACAATGAGCAGTTCTTC | CASSLVTGGNNEQFF
TRBJ2-7 | many | NA | TRBV3-1 | TGTGCCAGCAGCCAAGGAGGGCGGGCCTACGAGCAGTACTTC | CASSQGGRAYEQYF
TRBJ2-1 | many | NA | TRBV12-3/TRBV12-4 | TGTGCCAGCAGTGTTCCATTCAATGAGCAGTTCTTC | CASSVPFNEQFF
TRBJ2-1 | many | NA | TRBV20-1 | TGCAGTGCTAGAGATCTGGCGGGAATCTACAATGAGCAGTTCTTC | CSARDLAGIYNEQFF
TRBJ1-5 | NA | TRBD1 | TRBV15 | TGTGCCACCAGCACCCCAGGGGGCAGATCTATATATAGCAATCAGCCCCAGCATTTT | CATSTPGGRSIYSNQPQHF
TRBJ1-5 | few | TRBD1 | TRBV27 | TGTGCCAGCAATGAACGACAGGGGTACCTCGATCAGCCCCAGCATTTT | CASNERQGYLDQPQHF
TRBJ2-7 | many | TRBD2 | TRBV7-2 | TGTGCCAGCAGCTTAGGCCCCTGGGTAGCGGGAGCCTACGAGCAGTACTTC | CASSLGPWVAGAYEQYF
TRBJ2-5 | many | NA | TRBV20-1 | TGCAGTGCTAGGAAGGGGTGGGGAGAGACCCAGTACTTC | CSARKGWGETQYF
TRBJ2-2 | NA | NA | TRBV10-1 | TGCGCCGATAGACTACCGGACACCGGGGAGCTGTTTTTT | CADRLPDTGELFF
TRBJ2-3 | NA | TRBD2 | TRBV20-1 | TGCAGTGCTAGAGGGGGGCTAGCGGGAGCAAATACGCAGTATTTT | CSARGGLAGANTQYF
TRBJ2-1 | NA | NA | TRBV3-1 | TGTGCCAGCAGCCATACGGGGGCGGGAGTTGGCAATGAGCAGTTCTTC | CASSHTGAGVGNEQFF
TRBJ2-7 | many | NA | TRBV18 | TGTGCCAGCTCACCACCCTCAGGGATGCACGACGAGCAGTACTTC | CASSPPSGMHDEQYF
TRBJ1-5 | NA | NA | TRBV19 | TGTGCCAGTAGTGTCCGGGGGGGTTCCAGCAATCAGCCCCAGCATTTT | CASSVRGGSSNQPQHF
TRBJ2-2 | NA | NA | TRBV5-1 | TGCGCCAGCAGCTTGGCCCCCCCTTCCGGGGTCTTGAATACCGGGGAGCTGTTTTTT | CASSLAPPSGVLNTGELFF